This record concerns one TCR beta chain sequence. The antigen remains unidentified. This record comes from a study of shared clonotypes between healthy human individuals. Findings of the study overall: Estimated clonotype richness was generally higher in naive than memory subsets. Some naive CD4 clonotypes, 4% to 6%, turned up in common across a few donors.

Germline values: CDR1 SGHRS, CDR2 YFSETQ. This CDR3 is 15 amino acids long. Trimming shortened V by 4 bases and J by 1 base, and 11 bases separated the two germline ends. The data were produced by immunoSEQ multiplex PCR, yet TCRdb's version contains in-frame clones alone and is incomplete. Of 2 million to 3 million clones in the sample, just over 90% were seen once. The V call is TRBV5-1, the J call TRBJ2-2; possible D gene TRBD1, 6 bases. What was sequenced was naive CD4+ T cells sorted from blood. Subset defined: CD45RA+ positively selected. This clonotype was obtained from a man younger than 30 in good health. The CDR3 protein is CASSIGQRNTGELFF. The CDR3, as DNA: TGCGCCAGCAGCATAGGACAGAGGAACACCGGGGAGCTGTTTTTT.